The 24 T cell receptor beta chains below all came from one sample that was sequenced in a study of CD8+ T cells in alopecia areata. Extracted RNA was reverse transcribed into cDNA, the sequencing template. The repertoire was sequenced with immunoSEQ multiplex PCR; TCRdb's copy has only in-frame clones and lacks some. The repertoire consists of approximately 65,000 clones, with about half occurring once and the leading ten covering about 15%. The specimen was CD8+ T cells sorted from blood, collected at week 0. Every receptor here comes from a human donor with alopecia areata.

This rearrangement joins TRBV30 to TRBJ2-7; a weak D match, TRBD1 (7 bases). CDR3 length: 14 amino acids. The germline V gene encodes CDR1 GTSNPN and CDR2 SVGIG (reference sequence). The V end lost 4 bases, the J end lost 2 bases, and 15 bases lay between the germline ends. The CDR3 DNA is TGTGCCTGGATGGGGGGACAGATCCCCTACGAGCAGTACTTC. Translation: CAWMGGQIPYEQYF.

The gene calls are TRBV19 and TRBJ2-5, with TRBD1 matching 7 bases. The J call could be wrong; TRBJ2-7 is a better fit for the DNA end. Germline CDR1 reads LNHDA; CDR2 reads SQIVND (reference sequence). The CDR3 consists of 13 residues. The CDR3 region has the DNA TGTGCCAGTAGTTTCCAGGGGGCCTACGAGCAGTACTTC. Translated: CASSFQGAYEQYF.

V gene TRBV9 combines with J gene TRBJ2-5; 9 nucleotides match TRBD1. The germline V gene encodes CDR1 SGDLS and CDR2 YYNGEE. After removal of 0 bases from V and 5 bases from J, the junction contained 5 bases not matched to a gene. CDR3 length: 15 amino acids. Here the CDR3 reads CASSVDDRGYETQYF. The CDR3 DNA sequence: TGTGCCAGCAGCGTAGATGACAGGGGGTACGAGACCCAGTACTTC.

The chain is built from TRBV30 and TRBJ1-3; unclear D gene. Germline loops: CDR1 GTSNPN, CDR2 SVGIG (reference sequence). Trimming pared 0 bases from V and 4 bases from J, leaving 13 bases between. The CDR3 is made up of 15 amino acids. CDR3 loop: CAWSVQSGPGNTIYF. The CDR3 DNA reads TGTGCCTGGAGTGTACAATCTGGTCCCGGAAACACCATATATTTT.

The chain is built from TRBV7-2 and TRBJ2-2; D call uncertain. The CDR3 covers 14 residues. Between the trimmed V and J ends, which lost 5 bases and 7 bases, there was a span of 14 bases. CDR1 is SGHTA, CDR2 FQGNSA, per germline. Written as DNA, the CDR3 is TGTGCCAGCAGCGATTTCGTGTCAGGCGGGGAGCTGTTTTTT. It is translated as CASSDFVSGGELFF.

This clone has only a few counts. The chain combines TRBV5-5 with TRBJ2-7; 12 bases agree with TRBD1. V lost 4 bases and J lost 6; bases outside the gene matches: 5. This CDR3 comprises 14 residues. CDR1 is SGHKS and CDR2 is YYEKEE in the germline V gene (reference sequence). The CDR3 is CASSLGQGATEQYF. The CDR3, as DNA: TGTGCCAGCAGCCTGGGACAGGGGGCCACCGAGCAGTACTTC.

This clone was seen a few times. This chain links TRBV7-2 with TRBJ2-5, with a possible D match to TRBD2 (5 bases). Trimming shortened V by 5 bases and J by 5 bases, and 6 bases separated the two germline ends. Germline assignment: CDR1 SGHTA and CDR2 FQGNSA. The CDR3 has 11 residues. The CDR3 sequence is CASSTRETQYF. The CDR3 DNA is TGTGCCAGCAGCACTAGGGAGACCCAGTACTTC.

The chain uses TRBV6-5 and TRBJ1-2; 7 nucleotides align to TRBD1. The CDR3 sequence is 14 residues long. J lost 1 base, V lost 5 bases, and 4 bases had no gene match. From germline, CDR1 is MNHEY and CDR2 SVGAGI. The CDR3 DNA is TGTGCCAGCAGTCGACAGGGTTTTAACTATGGCTACACCTTC. This codes for CASSRQGFNYGYTF.

The chain couples TRBV7-9 to TRBJ2-3, with 7 positions matching TRBD2. The CDR3 totals 15 residues. Germline CDR1 SEHNR, CDR2 FQNEAQ (reference sequence). The J segment lost 2 bases and the V segment lost 0 bases, leaving 2 bases of the junction unmatched. The CDR3 loop reads CASSLARDYTDTQYF. The CDR3 nucleotides read TGTGCCAGCAGCTTAGCGCGGGACTACACAGATACGCAGTATTTT.

This clone was seen only a few times. The V call is TRBV30, the J call TRBJ2-1; D gene ambiguous. Germline V lookup: CDR1 GTSNPN, CDR2 SVGIG (reference sequence). This CDR3 is built from 13 residues. Between the trimmed V and J ends, which lost 3 bases and 0 bases, there was a span of 6 bases. The CDR3 nucleotides are TGTGCCTGGAGAGGGATCTCCTACAATGAGCAGTTCTTC. Its protein is CAWRGISYNEQFF.

The chain recombines TRBV4-1 with TRBJ2-3; D gene ambiguous. CDR1 is MGHRA, CDR2 YSYEKL, per germline. CDR3 length: 11 residues. V was cut by 4 bases and J by 6 bases, with 5 bases left in between. The CDR3 loop reads CASSPTDTQYF. CDR3 sequence (DNA): TGCGCCAGCAGCCCCACGGATACGCAGTATTTT.

The sample holds a few counts of this clone. V usage is TRBV19 and J usage is TRBJ2-3; 8 bases agree with TRBD2. The CDR3 sequence is 17 residues long. CDR1 and CDR2 from the germline V gene are LNHDA and SQIVND (reference sequence). Losses at the gene ends were 10 bases for V and 2 bases for J; bases not matched to a gene: 17. CDR3 coding DNA: TGTGCCACCAATCGGGATGGTAGCGGGACGGCCACAGATACGCAGTATTTT. Translation: CATNRDGSGTATDTQYF.

The chain couples TRBV5-4 to TRBJ1-1, with D perhaps matching TRBD1 (5 bases). V gave up 9 bases and J gave up 4 bases, with 16 bases separating them. CDR3 length: 13 amino acids. Germline values: CDR1 SGHNT, CDR2 YYREEE (reference sequence). This CDR3 reads CATPGLEGTEAFF. DNA for the CDR3: TGTGCCACTCCGGGGCTGGAGGGCACTGAAGCTTTCTTT.

As for this clone: It may be a read error: a sequence one base away is much more abundant. J is TRBJ1-1 and V is TRBV28; D gene uncertain. The CDR3 totals 15 residues. Trimming took off 2 bases at V and 6 bases at J, with 16 bases between the two ends. Germline V gene data show CDR1 as MDHEN and CDR2 as SYDVKM. CDR3 sequence reads: CASSLRRAGMSEAFF. CDR3 DNA sequence: TGTGCCAGCAGTTTACGGAGGGCGGGGATGTCTGAAGCTTTCTTT. Full variable domain (rest looked up from reference TRBV28 and TRBJ1-1): DVKVTQSSRYLVKRTGEKVFLECVQDMDHENMFWYRQDPGLGLRLIYFSYDVKMKEKGDIPEGYSVSREKKERFSLILESASTNQTSMYLCASSLRRAGMSEAFFGQGTRLTVV.

The V and J genes are TRBV5-1 and TRBJ2-1; TRBD2 agrees at 13 bases. Trimming removed 3 bases from V and 2 bases from J; junction bases left unmatched: 2. In germline, CDR1 is SGHRS, CDR2 YFSETQ. The CDR3 sequence is 16 residues long. CDR3 protein: CASSSGLAGAYNEQFF. CDR3 coding DNA: TGCGCCAGCAGCTCCGGACTAGCGGGAGCCTACAATGAGCAGTTCTTC.

This clone was seen many times. Other DNA sequences within the sample encode an identical CDR3. The chain uses TRBV9 and TRBJ1-1, with D possibly being TRBD1 (5 bases). Trimming pared 3 bases from V and 5 bases from J, leaving 5 bases between. The germline gives CDR1 SGDLS, CDR2 YYNGEE. This CDR3 has 11 amino acids. The DNA of the CDR3 is TGTGCCAGCAGCGCAGGGACTGAAGCTTTCTTT. Amino acid sequence: CASSAGTEAFF.

This rearrangement joins TRBV7-9 to TRBJ2-5; 7 bases fit TRBD2. Germline V gives CDR1 SEHNR, CDR2 FQNEAQ (reference sequence). V dropped 5 bases and J dropped 4; count of bases not matched to a gene: 13. The CDR3 has 16 amino acids. This CDR3 reads CASSPIGGSSRETQYF. For the CDR3, the DNA is TGTGCCAGCAGCCCGATCGGCGGGAGCTCGCGAGAGACCCAGTACTTC.

This chain uses TRBV5-4 with TRBJ1-1; 12 nucleotides agree with TRBD1. Germline values: CDR1 SGHNT, CDR2 YYREEE (reference sequence). The CDR3 is 16 residues long. V lost 4 bases to trimming and J lost 4 bases; unmatched junction nucleotides: 8. CDR3 sequence: CASSHTRDRGLTEAFF. In DNA, the CDR3 is TGTGCCAGCAGCCATACCCGGGACAGGGGGCTCACTGAAGCTTTCTTT.

This clone was counted a single time. This chain's CDR3 is CASSWDNGNTIYF. In nucleotides, the CDR3 is TGTGCCAGCAGCTGGGATAATGGAAACACCATATATTTT. V and J are TRBV13 and TRBJ1-3; no reliable D call. V was trimmed by 4 bases and J by 3 bases, leaving 7 bases between them. CDR3 size: 13 residues. Germline loops: CDR1 PRHDT, CDR2 FYEKMQ (reference sequence). Full variable domain (outside the CDR3, taken from reference TRBV13 and TRBJ1-3): AAGVIQSPRHLIKEKRETATLKCYPIPRHDTVYWYQQGPGQDPQFLISFYEKMQSDKGSIPDRFSAQQFSDYHSELNMSSLELGDSALYFCASSWDNGNTIYFGEGSWLTVV.

The rearrangement uses TRBV9 and TRBJ2-3; D call uncertain. From germline, CDR1 is SGDLS and CDR2 YYNGEE. CDR3 length: 15 amino acids. Trimming cost V 0 bases and J 0 bases, with 8 bases left between them. The CDR3 bases are TGTGCCAGCAGCGTAGCTGGGTCTAGCACAGATACGCAGTATTTT. Translated: CASSVAGSSTDTQYF.

By proportion, this clone is medium-sized (0.01 to 0.1%). The gene calls are TRBV6-6 and TRBJ2-7; 10 bases line up with TRBD2. Trimming took 0 bases from V and 3 from J; bases not matched to a gene: 2. Per the germline V gene, CDR1 is MNHNY and CDR2 is SVGAGI (reference sequence). CDR3 length: 15 amino acids. CDR3 bases: TGTGCCAGCAGTTACTCGGCTAGCGGGAGCTACGAGCAGTACTTC. Its translation: CASSYSASGSYEQYF.

V is TRBV13 and J is TRBJ2-4; 9 bases agree with TRBD1. Trimming at V came to 4 bases and at J to 9 bases, leaving 13 bases not matched to a gene. Looked up from germline, CDR1 is PRHDT and CDR2 is FYEKMQ (reference sequence). The CDR3 length is 16 residues. CDR3 bases: TGTGCCAGCAGCTCAAGAGAACAGGGGGCTAGTAGCATTCAGTACTTC. Amino acids: CASSSREQGASSIQYF.

This clone is large in the sample. CDR3 nucleotides: TGTGCCAGCAGCGCCCTCACAGATACGCAGTATTTT. Protein sequence: CASSALTDTQYF. The rearrangement links TRBV9 to TRBJ2-3, with D unresolved. Trimming stripped 3 bases from V and 2 bases from J, with 4 bases between. This CDR3 has 12 amino acids. Germline lookup yields CDR1 SGDLS and CDR2 YYNGEE.

The rearrangement joins TRBV18 to TRBJ1-1; D unclear. The length of the CDR3 is 15 residues. Between the trimmed V and J ends, which lost 0 bases and 2 bases, there was a span of 10 bases. The V gene's germline CDR1 is KGHSH and CDR2 LQKENI. CDR3 nucleotide sequence: TGTGCCAGCTCACCACCGGTAGGCAGCAACACTGAAGCTTTCTTT. Its translation: CASSPPVGSNTEAFF.